The 9 T cell receptor beta chains below all came from one sample that was sequenced in a study of blood T cell repertoires in COVID-19. Sequencing was performed with immunoSEQ multiplex PCR; in TCRdb, only in-frame clones are kept and a portion is missing. The sample includes over 50,000 clones, over 75% of them seen just once. The sample comprised peripheral blood. These receptors were collected from a man aged 45-60 years with active COVID-19.

This clone was seen only once. The genes are TRBV4-3 and TRBJ2-3; TRBD2 agrees at 10 bases. The CDR3 runs 21 residues. The V segment lost 2 bases and the J segment 0 bases; nucleotides outside the gene matches: 17. CDR1 is LGHNA, CDR2 YSLEER, per germline. DNA of the CDR3: TGCGCCAGCAGCCAAATTCACTGGGCGAGGGGTAGCGGGGGGAGCACAGATACGCAGTATTTT. Translation: CASSQIHWARGSGGSTDTQYF.

This clone was observed a handful of times. This sequence joins TRBV9 and TRBJ2-3; D uncertain. With 0 bases removed from V and 3 bases from J, the gap between germline ends came to 11 bases. CDR3 length: 15 amino acids. Germline-derived CDR1 and CDR2 are SGDLS and YYNGEE. CDR3: CASSVGGGWTDTQYF. CDR3 DNA sequence: TGTGCCAGCAGCGTAGGAGGTGGTTGGACAGATACGCAGTATTTT. Full variable domain (outside the CDR3, taken from reference TRBV9 and TRBJ2-3): DSGVTQTPKHLITATGQRVTLRCSPRSGDLSVYWYQQSLDQGLQFLIQYYNGEERAKGNILERFSAQQFPDLHSELNLSSLELGDSALYFCASSVGGGWTDTQYFGPGTRLTVL.

V is TRBV11-3 and J is TRBJ2-3, with TRBD2 matching over 11 bases. The V gene's germline CDR1 is SGHNT and CDR2 YENEEA. Trimming at V came to 3 bases and at J to 3 bases, leaving 5 bases not matched to a gene. The CDR3 runs 16 residues. CDR3 bases: TGTGCCAGCAGCTTGGGAATAGCGGGAGGGACAGATACGCAGTATTTT. Encoded protein: CASSLGIAGGTDTQYF.

The chain is built from TRBV9 and TRBJ1-3; D unresolved. Per the germline V gene, CDR1 is SGDLS and CDR2 is YYNGEE. V was trimmed by 3 bases and J by 0 bases, leaving 16 bases between them. The CDR3 is 17 amino acids. The CDR3 sequence: CASSASAGDYSGNTIYF. The CDR3 DNA reads TGTGCCAGCAGCGCCTCGGCAGGCGATTACTCTGGAAACACCATATATTTT.

V is TRBV2 and J is TRBJ2-3; no definite D call. V shed 5 bases and J shed 1 base, with 10 bases lying between them. CDR1 and CDR2 from the germline V gene are SNHLY and FYNNEI. The CDR3 runs to 14 residues. This CDR3 reads CASSFPRGTDTQYF. The CDR3 coding sequence is TGTGCCAGCAGTTTCCCTCGGGGCACAGATACGCAGTATTTT.

This clone was detected only once. The chain is built from TRBV6-5 and TRBJ2-7; tentative D call: TRBD2 (6 bases). The CDR3 runs to 14 residues. In germline, CDR1 is MNHEY, CDR2 SVGAGI. V was clipped by 0 bases and J by 3 bases, with 9 bases between them. CDR3 nucleotide sequence: TGTGCCAGCAGTTACTCCGGGGGAGGCTACGAGCAGTACTTC. This encodes CASSYSGGGYEQYF.

The chain uses TRBV29-1 and TRBJ2-7; tentatively, D is TRBD2 (6 bases). V lost 6 bases to trimming and J lost 7 bases, with 19 bases between them. The CDR3 sequence is 13 residues long. CDR1 SQVTM and CDR2 ANQGSEA come from the germline V gene. In DNA form, the CDR3 reads TGCAGCGTGGCCCACAGCGGGCCAAGGGAGCAGTACTTC. This codes for CSVAHSGPREQYF.

This rearrangement joins TRBV28 to TRBJ2-6; 8 bases align to TRBD1. CDR1 and CDR2 from the germline V gene are MDHEN and SYDVKM. The CDR3 covers 16 residues. J lost 0 bases, V lost 7 bases, and 5 bases had no gene match. This chain's CDR3 is CASIRTGLSGANVLTF. Here the CDR3 DNA reads TGTGCCAGCATCCGGACAGGGCTCTCTGGGGCCAACGTCCTGACTTTC. Together with reference TRBV28 and TRBJ2-6, the CDR3 gives the full variable domain: DVKVTQSSRYLVKRTGEKVFLECVQDMDHENMFWYRQDPGLGLRLIYFSYDVKMKEKGDIPEGYSVSREKKERFSLILESASTNQTSMYLCASIRTGLSGANVLTFGAGSRLTVL.

The V and J genes are TRBV6-5 and TRBJ1-2, with TRBD1 matching 10 bases. After removal of 7 bases from V and 5 bases from J, the junction contained 7 bases not matched to a gene. Germline V lookup: CDR1 MNHEY, CDR2 SVGAGI. The CDR3 has 14 residues. The chain's CDR3 is CASTTGQGEYGYTF. CDR3 nucleotides: TGTGCCAGCACTACCGGACAGGGGGAATATGGCTACACCTTC.